This is a list of T cell receptor beta chains from one sample in a study of regulatory T cells in long-lasting Graves disease. One entry per CDR3 protein, called by TCRdb with MiXCR from the multiplex PCR reads. The profile covers about 430,000 distinct CDR3 sequences, with approximately 15% appearing a single time and roughly 7.7% taken by the ten largest. The same data also contributed to another study, on T cells in Graves' hyperthyroidism and ophthalmopathy.

This sample comprised peripheral blood mononuclear cells (PBMCs), obtained at new diagnosis, from a patient treated with antithyroid drugs. These receptors all come from a woman aged 40-49 years with Graves disease. Each CDR3 is given with its conserved first and last residue. The D gene is left open where the match is weak. Only some rows state a clone size, as once, few, many or a class for expanded clones.

abundance: many; j_gene: TRBJ2-7; d_gene: -; v_gene: TRBV12-3/TRBV12-4; CDR3nt: TGTGCCAGCAGTTTGGGCGGGTTCCCCTACGAGCAGTACTTC; CDR3aa: CASSLGGFPYEQYF
abundance: -; j_gene: TRBJ1-1; d_gene: -; v_gene: TRBV5-1; CDR3nt: TGCGCCAGCAGCTTGTGGCAGGTTGGGCCGACAGGTAGGAACACTGAAGCTTTCTTT; CDR3aa: CASSLWQVGPTGRNTEAFF
abundance: many; j_gene: TRBJ2-1; d_gene: TRBD2; v_gene: TRBV24-1; CDR3nt: TGTGCCACCAGTGACACGACTAGCGGGTTCTACAATGAGCAGTTCTTC; CDR3aa: CATSDTTSGFYNEQFF
abundance: -; j_gene: TRBJ1-6; d_gene: -; v_gene: TRBV20-1; CDR3nt: TGCAGTGCTAGGGTTCTGGGGAGCTCCTATAATTCACCCCTCCACTTT; CDR3aa: CSARVLGSSYNSPLHF
abundance: -; j_gene: TRBJ2-1; d_gene: TRBD1; v_gene: TRBV14; CDR3nt: TGTGCCAGCAGCCAAGTGGGACAGGGCTTGGATGAGCAGTTCTTC; CDR3aa: CASSQVGQGLDEQFF
abundance: many; j_gene: TRBJ2-7; d_gene: -; v_gene: TRBV12-3/TRBV12-4; CDR3nt: TGTGCCAGCAGTTTTGGGACGCATGAGTACGAGCAGTACTTC; CDR3aa: CASSFGTHEYEQYF
abundance: many; j_gene: TRBJ2-1; d_gene: TRBD2; v_gene: TRBV12-3/TRBV12-4; CDR3nt: TGTGCCAGCACTAGCGGGGGCTACAATGAGCAGTTCTTC; CDR3aa: CASTSGGYNEQFF
abundance: -; j_gene: TRBJ1-2; d_gene: -; v_gene: TRBV4-1; CDR3nt: TGCGCCAGCAGCCAAGTTAAGGGATTGAGCTATGGCTACACCTTC; CDR3aa: CASSQVKGLSYGYTF
abundance: -; j_gene: TRBJ2-1; d_gene: TRBD2; v_gene: TRBV18; CDR3nt: TGTGCCAGCTCACCACCGCCTGGGACTAGCGCTCAATCTGAGCAGTTCTTC; CDR3aa: CASSPPPGTSAQSEQFF
abundance: many; j_gene: TRBJ2-7; d_gene: -; v_gene: TRBV6-2/TRBV6-3; CDR3nt: TGTGCCAGCAGTTACGGCCATTTTTCCTACGAGCAGTACTTC; CDR3aa: CASSYGHFSYEQYF
abundance: many; j_gene: TRBJ2-1; d_gene: -; v_gene: TRBV20-1; CDR3nt: TGCAGTGCTAGTATGGGGGGAGAGCAGTTCTTC; CDR3aa: CSASMGGEQFF
abundance: -; j_gene: TRBJ2-3; d_gene: -; v_gene: TRBV9; CDR3nt: TGTGCCAGCAGCGCATCGCTAGGGGATACGCAGTATTTT; CDR3aa: CASSASLGDTQYF
abundance: -; j_gene: TRBJ2-1; d_gene: -; v_gene: TRBV30; CDR3nt: TGTGCCTGGAGTGTAGTGCTGGAGCAGTTCTTC; CDR3aa: CAWSVVLEQFF
abundance: few; j_gene: TRBJ2-6; d_gene: TRBD1; v_gene: TRBV6-9; CDR3nt: TGTGCCAGCAGTTCCGGGACAGGGATCTCCGGGGCCAACGTCCTGACTTTC; CDR3aa: CASSSGTGISGANVLTF
abundance: many; j_gene: TRBJ1-5; d_gene: -; v_gene: TRBV20-1; CDR3nt: TGCAGTGCTACCAACCGGGCAGGCGGGCAGCCCCAGCATTTT; CDR3aa: CSATNRAGGQPQHF
abundance: many; j_gene: TRBJ1-2; d_gene: -; v_gene: TRBV3-1; CDR3nt: TGTGCCAGCAGCCAAGTATCAGGGGCGGACTATGGCTACACCTTC; CDR3aa: CASSQVSGADYGYTF
abundance: -; j_gene: TRBJ2-5; d_gene: -; v_gene: TRBV3-1; CDR3nt: TGTGCCAGCAGCCTCACCTCGAGTATCCAAGAGACCCAGTACTTC; CDR3aa: CASSLTSSIQETQYF
abundance: -; j_gene: TRBJ2-4; d_gene: TRBD1; v_gene: TRBV12-3/TRBV12-4; CDR3nt: TGTGCCAGCAGTTTAACTGTGGGGACAGGGTGGGAGTTCTTC; CDR3aa: CASSLTVGTGWEFF
abundance: -; j_gene: TRBJ2-5; d_gene: TRBD2; v_gene: TRBV24-1; CDR3nt: TGTGCCACCAGTGATTTGGGGGCAAGCGGGAGGGCCACAGAGACCCAGTACTTC; CDR3aa: CATSDLGASGRATETQYF
abundance: -; j_gene: TRBJ2-1; d_gene: -; v_gene: TRBV5-6; CDR3nt: TGTGCCAGCAGCGGTAGCGTTGAGCAGTTCTTC; CDR3aa: CASSGSVEQFF
abundance: many; j_gene: TRBJ2-1; d_gene: -; v_gene: TRBV7-3; CDR3nt: TGTGCCAGCAGCCTCATGGTCGGGAATGAGCAGTTCTTC; CDR3aa: CASSLMVGNEQFF
abundance: many; j_gene: TRBJ2-5; d_gene: -; v_gene: TRBV5-1; CDR3nt: TGCGCCAGCAGCACCGGACGGAATCGCCAAGAGACCCAGTACTTC; CDR3aa: CASSTGRNRQETQYF
abundance: many; j_gene: TRBJ2-7; d_gene: TRBD1; v_gene: TRBV12-3/TRBV12-4; CDR3nt: TGTGCCAGCAGTTCCCGGGACAGGGCCGAGCAGTACTTC; CDR3aa: CASSSRDRAEQYF
abundance: few; j_gene: TRBJ2-5; d_gene: -; v_gene: TRBV29-1; CDR3nt: TGCAGCGTTGAACTGTGGGGTCCCAGGGAATCGGAAGAGACCCAGTACTTC; CDR3aa: CSVELWGPRESEETQYF
abundance: many; j_gene: TRBJ1-2; d_gene: TRBD1; v_gene: TRBV28; CDR3nt: TGTGCCAGCACCCAGACAGGGGTCTATGGCTACACCTTC; CDR3aa: CASTQTGVYGYTF
abundance: many; j_gene: TRBJ2-2; d_gene: -; v_gene: TRBV13; CDR3nt: TGTGCCAGCAGCTTTGACGGGGGCAGTCGGGCCGGGGAGCTGTTTTTT; CDR3aa: CASSFDGGSRAGELFF
abundance: -; j_gene: TRBJ1-2; d_gene: TRBD1; v_gene: TRBV25-1; CDR3nt: TGTGCCAGCAGTGCTCACAGGGGACAGGGGGAGGGAGACTATGGCTACACCTTC; CDR3aa: CASSAHRGQGEGDYGYTF
abundance: many; j_gene: TRBJ2-7; d_gene: TRBD1; v_gene: TRBV6-1; CDR3nt: TGTGCCAGCAGCCCAGGACAGGCGCTGGGGTCCTACGAGCAGTACTTC; CDR3aa: CASSPGQALGSYEQYF
abundance: many; j_gene: TRBJ2-5; d_gene: TRBD2; v_gene: TRBV20-1; CDR3nt: TGCAGTGCTAGAGATAAAAGCGGGAGATGGGAAGAGACCCAGTACTTC; CDR3aa: CSARDKSGRWEETQYF
abundance: -; j_gene: TRBJ2-7; d_gene: TRBD1; v_gene: TRBV9; CDR3nt: TGTGCCAGCAACCCGGGACAGGGTGCCTCTTTCTACGAGCAGTACTTC; CDR3aa: CASNPGQGASFYEQYF
abundance: many; j_gene: TRBJ2-2; d_gene: -; v_gene: TRBV5-1; CDR3nt: TGCGCCACCTTCTGGGGGCCTGATGTCGGGGAGCTGTTTTTT; CDR3aa: CATFWGPDVGELFF
abundance: few; j_gene: TRBJ2-2; d_gene: -; v_gene: TRBV28; CDR3nt: TGTGCCACACGACGGGGGAGAGAGACCGGGGAGCTGTTTTTT; CDR3aa: CATRRGRETGELFF
abundance: -; j_gene: TRBJ2-1; d_gene: TRBD1; v_gene: TRBV4-1; CDR3nt: TGCGCCAGCAGCCAAGAGGGGACAGGGCCCTACTCCTACAATGAGCAGTTCTTC; CDR3aa: CASSQEGTGPYSYNEQFF
abundance: many; j_gene: TRBJ1-1; d_gene: -; v_gene: TRBV11-3; CDR3nt: TGTGCCAGCAGCGTAGTAGGGGTGGACACTGAAGCTTTCTTT; CDR3aa: CASSVVGVDTEAFF
abundance: few; j_gene: TRBJ1-2; d_gene: TRBD1; v_gene: TRBV28; CDR3nt: TGTGCCAGCAGTTTACAGACAGGGCCATATGGCTACACCTTC; CDR3aa: CASSLQTGPYGYTF
abundance: few; j_gene: TRBJ2-1; d_gene: -; v_gene: TRBV24-1; CDR3nt: TGTGCCACCAGGGGGGCCGGGGCCGCGAAGCAGTTCTTC; CDR3aa: CATRGAGAAKQFF
abundance: many; j_gene: TRBJ2-1; d_gene: TRBD2; v_gene: TRBV7-8; CDR3nt: TGTGCCAGCAGCTTAGTTCCGAGCGGGAGCCACAATGAGCAGTTCTTC; CDR3aa: CASSLVPSGSHNEQFF
abundance: -; j_gene: TRBJ2-1; d_gene: TRBD2; v_gene: TRBV19; CDR3nt: TGTGCCAGTAGTATGGGGAACAGCGGGAGACGGGGTTACAATGAGCAGTTCTTC; CDR3aa: CASSMGNSGRRGYNEQFF
abundance: many; j_gene: TRBJ2-1; d_gene: TRBD2; v_gene: TRBV2; CDR3nt: TGTGCCAGCCATAGGAGACTAGCGGGGGACAATGAGCAGTTCTTC; CDR3aa: CASHRRLAGDNEQFF
abundance: many; j_gene: TRBJ2-2; d_gene: -; v_gene: TRBV12-3/TRBV12-4; CDR3nt: TGTGCCAGCAGTCAGCCCAGGAAGTTCGGGGAGCTGTTTTTT; CDR3aa: CASSQPRKFGELFF